The rows below give T cell receptor beta chains drawn from one sample of a study of T cells in Graves' hyperthyroidism and ophthalmopathy. TCRdb reprocessed the multiplex PCR reads with MiXCR, giving one entry per CDR3 protein. The table lists 150,000 or so distinct CDR3 sequences, less than 25% of them singletons. Specimen: blood. The receptors stem from a woman aged 50 to 60 with Graves' hyperthyroidism that later progressed to Graves' ophthalmopathy. The CDR3 runs from the conserved cysteine through the conserved F or W. D genes are given only for firm matches. Rows may omit the clone size; those that give it use once, few, many or a size class.

>TRBV4-2|13|-|TRBJ1-1|many
TGTGCCAGCAGCCAAGAAGCAAGGGGGAAAGCTTTCTTT
CASSQEARGKAFF
>TRBV7-2|16|-|TRBJ2-1|many
TGTGCCAGCAGCCCCCTCACTAGGAGCTCCTACAATGAGCAGTTCTTC
CASSPLTRSSYNEQFF
>TRBV2|14|TRBD2|TRBJ2-3|many
TGTGCCAGCAGTCCTAGCGGGAGGGGAGATACGCAGTATTTT
CASSPSGRGDTQYF
>TRBV20-1|11|TRBD2|TRBJ2-7|many
TGCAGTGCTACAGCGGGAGGCGAGCAGTACTTC
CSATAGGEQYF
>TRBV28|12|-|TRBJ2-5|few
TGTGCCAGCGGAACCCCTCGGGAGACCCAGTACTTC
CASGTPRETQYF
>TRBV20-1|14|TRBD2|TRBJ2-1|many
TGCAGTGCTAGAGATCTAGCGGGAGCCAATGAGCAGTTCTTC
CSARDLAGANEQFF
>TRBV20-1|15|-|TRBJ2-5|many
TGCAGTGCTAGATACCTCACGGCAGGGGCCAGGACCCAGTACTTC
CSARYLTAGARTQYF
>TRBV11-2|14|-|TRBJ2-1|medium-sized
TGTGCCAGCAGCGACGGGATTCACGGGAATGAGCAGTTCTTC
CASSDGIHGNEQFF
>TRBV28|15|TRBD1|TRBJ1-2|few
TGTGCCAGCAGTTTTACAGGGGGAGGGGACTATGGCTACACCTTC
CASSFTGGGDYGYTF
>TRBV7-3|15|-|TRBJ1-1|-
TGTGCCAGCAGCTCATGGGGGGAGGTGGGCACTGAAGCTTTCTTT
CASSSWGEVGTEAFF
>TRBV19|15|-|TRBJ2-1|-
TGTGCCAGTACTGTAGGGCCAGGGATGGTAAATGAGCAGTTCTTC
CASTVGPGMVNEQFF
>TRBV6-4|11|-|TRBJ2-7|many
TGTGCCAGCAGCAGGGTAGCCGAGCAGTACTTC
CASSRVAEQYF
>TRBV7-8|16|-|TRBJ1-6|-
TGTGCCAGCAGCTTAGCCCAGGGGCAGGGGAGATCACCCCTCCACTTT
CASSLAQGQGRSPLHF
>TRBV6-1|12|TRBD1|TRBJ2-7|-
TGTGCCAGCAGAACAGGGGTCGGCGAGCAGTACTTC
CASRTGVGEQYF
>TRBV5-4|20|TRBD2|TRBJ2-3|-
TGTGCCAGCAGCGGTGAGCCGGGACTAGCGGGAGAGATATCCACAGATACGCAGTATTTT
CASSGEPGLAGEISTDTQYF
>TRBV3-1|15|TRBD2|TRBJ2-2|-
TGTGCCAGCAGCCGGAATAGCGGGAGCCCCGGGGAGCTGTTTTTT
CASSRNSGSPGELFF
>TRBV3-1|14|TRBD1|TRBJ1-2|many
TGTGCCAGCAGCCGACTCCGGGACAGCTATGGCTACACCTTC
CASSRLRDSYGYTF
>TRBV6-1|15|-|TRBJ1-1|-
TGTGCCAGCAGTCCATCGGGGGCGCGGGGCACTGAAGCTTTCTTT
CASSPSGARGTEAFF
>TRBV12-3/TRBV12-4|15|-|TRBJ1-5|many
TGTGCCAGCAGTTTTTCCAGTAATAGCAATCAGCCCCAGCATTTT
CASSFSSNSNQPQHF
>TRBV30|12|-|TRBJ2-7|-
TGTGCCTGGAATAGCAACTCCTACGAGCAGTACTTC
CAWNSNSYEQYF
>TRBV5-1|15|TRBD1|TRBJ1-1|-
TGTGCCAGCAGCTTGTCCCCAGGGGGCCGCACTGAAGCTTTCTTT
CASSLSPGGRTEAFF
>TRBV7-2|14|-|TRBJ1-5|-
TGTGCCAGCAGCTTTTTGGGGGCAGGGCAGCCCCAGCATTTT
CASSFLGAGQPQHF
>TRBV5-1|17|-|TRBJ1-3|many
TGCGCCAGCAGCTTGGATAGCAGGGGAGTCTCTGGAAACACCATATATTTT
CASSLDSRGVSGNTIYF
>TRBV6-1|14|TRBD1|TRBJ1-6|many
TGTGCCAGCACCCTAGGGACAGGAGATTCACCCCTCCACTTT
CASTLGTGDSPLHF
>TRBV28|16|TRBD1|TRBJ1-1|-
TGTGCCAGCAGTTTGGGGGGACAGGGGGCGAACACTGAAGCTTTCTTT
CASSLGGQGANTEAFF
>TRBV29-1|14|-|TRBJ1-3|many
TGCAGCGTTGAAGGGGGAATGGCTGGAAACACCATATATTTT
CSVEGGMAGNTIYF
>TRBV7-9|15|-|TRBJ2-1|few
TGTGCCAGCAGCTTAACGGGGATTCCCTACAATGAGCAGTTCTTC
CASSLTGIPYNEQFF